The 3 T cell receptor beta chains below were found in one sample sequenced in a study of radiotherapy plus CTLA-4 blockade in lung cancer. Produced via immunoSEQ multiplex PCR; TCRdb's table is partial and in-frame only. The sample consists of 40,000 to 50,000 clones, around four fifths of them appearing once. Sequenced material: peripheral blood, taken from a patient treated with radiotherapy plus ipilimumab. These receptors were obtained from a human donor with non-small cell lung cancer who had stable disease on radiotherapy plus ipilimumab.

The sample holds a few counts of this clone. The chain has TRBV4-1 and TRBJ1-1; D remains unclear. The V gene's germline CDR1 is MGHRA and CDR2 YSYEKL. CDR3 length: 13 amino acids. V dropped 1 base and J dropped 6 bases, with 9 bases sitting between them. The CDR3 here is CASSQARVPEAFF. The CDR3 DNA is TGCGCCAGCAGCCAAGCACGGGTCCCTGAAGCTTTCTTT.

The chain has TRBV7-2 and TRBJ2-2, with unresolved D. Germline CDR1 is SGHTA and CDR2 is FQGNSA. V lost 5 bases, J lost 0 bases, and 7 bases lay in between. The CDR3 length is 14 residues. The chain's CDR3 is CASSPLSNTGELFF. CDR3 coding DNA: TGTGCCAGCAGCCCCCTTTCGAACACCGGGGAGCTGTTTTTT.

CDR3 protein: CASTSGTGEQPQHF. In DNA, the CDR3 is TGTGCCAGCACTTCCGGGACAGGGGAACAGCCCCAGCATTTT. This chain joins TRBV6-6 and TRBJ1-5, with 10 positions matching TRBD1. The germline V gene encodes CDR1 MNHNY and CDR2 SVGAGI (reference sequence). The V segment lost 7 bases and the J segment 7 bases; nucleotides outside the gene matches: 7. The length of the CDR3 is 14 residues.